This entry lists 7 T cell receptor beta chains sequenced from one sample in a study of T cells in Graves' hyperthyroidism and ophthalmopathy. Regions amplified from RNA transcripts were the TCR beta CDR3 regions. HTBI primers were employed in a first-round RT-PCR of the TCR CDR3. Each CDR3 protein gets one entry after TCRdb re-called the multiplex PCR reads with MiXCR. The sample gives hundreds of thousands of distinct CDR3 sequences, roughly 46% of which show up once; about 7.9% is in the top ten. The source material was peripheral blood or thyroid tissue (not recorded which). The receptors stem from a young woman with Graves' hyperthyroidism.

The sample holds many counts of this clonotype. The rearrangement links TRBV2 to TRBJ1-1; D is ambiguous. V was shortened by 4 bases and J by 1 base, with 7 bases between the two germline ends. The CDR3 extends over 13 amino acids. The germline gives CDR1 SNHLY, CDR2 FYNNEI. In nucleotides, the CDR3 is TGTGCCAGCAGTGTCGAGACGAACACTGAAGCTTTCTTT. Protein product: CASSVETNTEAFF. Drawing the rest from reference TRBV2 and TRBJ1-1, the complete variable domain is EPEVTQTPSHQVTQMGQEVILRCVPISNHLYFYWYRQILGQKVEFLVSFYNNEISEKSEIFDDQFSVERPDGSNFTLKIRSTKLEDSAMYFCASSVETNTEAFFGQGTRLTVV.

This clonotype was picked up a small number of times. V usage is TRBV9 and J usage is TRBJ1-1, with 7 bases identical to TRBD1. CDR1 is SGDLS, CDR2 YYNGEE, per germline. After removal of 2 bases from V and 5 bases from J, the junction contained 12 bases not matched to a gene. The CDR3 is 16 amino acids. In DNA form, the CDR3 reads TGTGCCAGCAGCGTCAGCGGTGACAGGGTTAGGACTGAAGCTTTCTTT. Encoded protein: CASSVSGDRVRTEAFF.

On this clonotype itself: This may be a read error: a much more frequent sequence differs by one nucleotide. This chain links TRBV25-1 with TRBJ1-2; unclear D gene. The germline CDR1 and CDR2 sequences are MGHDK and SYGVNS. The CDR3 loop spans 13 amino acids. V was cut by 3 bases and J by 4 bases, with 9 bases left in between. CDR3 DNA sequence: TGTGCCAGCAGTGAGTCGGAGACCTATGGCTACACCTTC. Translation gives CASSESETYGYTF.

Here the CDR3 DNA reads TGCAGTGCTAGAGCAGGGGCCATGAACACTGAAGCTTTCTTT. This translates into CSARAGAMNTEAFF. The chain uses TRBV20-1 and TRBJ1-1, with a possible D match to TRBD1 (6 bases). Germline V lookup: CDR1 DFQATT, CDR2 SNEGSKA (reference sequence). The length of the CDR3 is 14 residues. V was cut by 1 base and J by 0 bases, with 9 bases left in between.

This clonotype was detected only a few times. CDR3 nucleotides: TGTGCCACCAGTGATTATACAGACACCGGGGAGCTGTTTTTT. It specifies CATSDYTDTGELFF. J is TRBJ2-2 and V is TRBV24-1; D ambiguous. Germline V lookup: CDR1 KGHDR, CDR2 SFDVKD. The V gene lost 2 bases and the J gene lost 3 bases, with 6 bases spanning the gap. CDR3 length: 14 amino acids.

This clonotype was counted between two and nine times. The CDR3 DNA reads as TGCGCCAGCAGCCAAGCTGGGGGGAGGAACACTGAAGCTTTCTTT. This codes for CASSQAGGRNTEAFF. This sequence joins TRBV5-1 and TRBJ1-1; TRBD1 might be the D (5 bases). The CDR3 is 15 amino acids. Germline assignment: CDR1 SGHRS and CDR2 YFSETQ. The V end lost 4 bases, the J end lost 1 base, and 14 bases lay between the germline ends.

A note on this clonotype: The CDR3 ends on some other residue instead of the conserved phenylalanine or tryptophan, so this is likely a read error. The V gene is TRBV7-6, the J gene TRBJ1-1; TRBD1 agrees at 9 bases. Germline assignment: CDR1 SGHVS and CDR2 FNYEAQ. The CDR3 runs 14 residues. Trimming removed 0 bases from V and 7 bases from J; junction bases left unmatched: 3. Written as DNA, the CDR3 is TGTGCCAGCAGCTTAGCAGGACAGGGGTTTGAAGCTTTCTCT. It yields the protein CASSLAGQGFEAFS.